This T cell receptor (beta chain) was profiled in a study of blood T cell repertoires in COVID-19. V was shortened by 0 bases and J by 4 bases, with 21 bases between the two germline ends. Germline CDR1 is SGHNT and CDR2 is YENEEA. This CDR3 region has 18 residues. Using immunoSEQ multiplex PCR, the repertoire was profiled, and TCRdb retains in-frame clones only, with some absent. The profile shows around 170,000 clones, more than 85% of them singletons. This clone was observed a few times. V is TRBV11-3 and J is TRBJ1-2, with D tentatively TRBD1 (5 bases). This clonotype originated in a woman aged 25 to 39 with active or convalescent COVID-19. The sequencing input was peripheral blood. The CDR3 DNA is TGTGCCAGCAGCTTAGATGGCTTCCCGACAGATCGTGGCTATGGCTACACCTTC. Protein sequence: CASSLDGFPTDRGYGYTF.